This T cell receptor beta chain derives from a study of blood T cell repertoires in COVID-19. This CDR3 has 13 residues. J was trimmed by 1 base and V by 9 bases; bases with no gene match: 2. Per the original data handling: Quantification of nucleated cells was approximated via reference gene primer amplification. The method was immunoSEQ multiplex PCR; TCRdb's version includes in-frame clones alone and lacks a portion of them. Clone size and the V and J calls come from that table; the DNA yielded D and trimming. The sample consists of roughly 230,000 clones, about 85% of them appearing once. What was sequenced was peripheral blood. The sequence came from a man in his forties with acute or convalescent COVID-19. The chain is built from TRBV12-3 or TRBV12-4 and TRBJ2-3; 9 positions match TRBD2. CDR3 nucleotide sequence: TGTGCCAGGAGCGGGGGGTGCACAGATACGCAGTATTTT. This sequence encodes CARSGGCTDTQYF.